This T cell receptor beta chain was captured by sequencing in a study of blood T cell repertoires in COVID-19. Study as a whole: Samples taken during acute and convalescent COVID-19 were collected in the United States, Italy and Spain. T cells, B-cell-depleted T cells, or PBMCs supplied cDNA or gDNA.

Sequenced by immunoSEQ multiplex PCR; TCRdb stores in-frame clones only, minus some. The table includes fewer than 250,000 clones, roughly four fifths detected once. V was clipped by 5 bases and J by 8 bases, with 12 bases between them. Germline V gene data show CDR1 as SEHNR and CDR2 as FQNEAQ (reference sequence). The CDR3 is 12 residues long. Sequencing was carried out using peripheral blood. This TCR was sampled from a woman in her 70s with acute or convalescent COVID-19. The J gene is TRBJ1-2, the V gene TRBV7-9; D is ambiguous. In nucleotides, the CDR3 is TGTGCCAGCAGCCCAACTAGACTCGGCTACACCTTC. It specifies CASSPTRLGYTF.